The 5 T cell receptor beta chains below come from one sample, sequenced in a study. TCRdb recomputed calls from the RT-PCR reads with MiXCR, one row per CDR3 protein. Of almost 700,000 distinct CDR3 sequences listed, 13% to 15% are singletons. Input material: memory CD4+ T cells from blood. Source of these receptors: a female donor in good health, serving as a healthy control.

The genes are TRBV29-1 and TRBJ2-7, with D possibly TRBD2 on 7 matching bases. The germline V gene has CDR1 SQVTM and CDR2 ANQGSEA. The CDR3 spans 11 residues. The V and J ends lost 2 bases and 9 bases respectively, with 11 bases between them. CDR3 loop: CSVETAGAQYF. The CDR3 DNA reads TGCAGCGTTGAAACGGCGGGGGCGCAGTACTTC.

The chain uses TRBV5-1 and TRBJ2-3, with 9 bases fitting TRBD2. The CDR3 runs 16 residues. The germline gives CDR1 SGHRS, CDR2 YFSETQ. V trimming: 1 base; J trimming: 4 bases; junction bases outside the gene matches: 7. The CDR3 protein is CASSLIGSGSADTQYF. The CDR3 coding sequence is TGCGCCAGCAGCTTGATTGGTAGCGGGAGTGCAGATACGCAGTATTTT.

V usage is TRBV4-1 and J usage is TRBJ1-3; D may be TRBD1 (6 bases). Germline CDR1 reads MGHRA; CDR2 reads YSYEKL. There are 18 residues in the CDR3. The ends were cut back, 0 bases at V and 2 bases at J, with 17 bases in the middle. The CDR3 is CASSQDWAPGATGNTIYF. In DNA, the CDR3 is TGCGCCAGCAGCCAAGATTGGGCCCCGGGGGCTACTGGAAACACCATATATTTT.

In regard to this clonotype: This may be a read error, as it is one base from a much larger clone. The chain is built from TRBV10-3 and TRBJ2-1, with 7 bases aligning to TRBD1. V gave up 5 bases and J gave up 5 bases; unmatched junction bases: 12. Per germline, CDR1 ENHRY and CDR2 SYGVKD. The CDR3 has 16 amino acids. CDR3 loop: CAISYPMTGYDNEQFF. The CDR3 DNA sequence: TGTGCCATCAGTTACCCAATGACAGGGTACGACAATGAGCAGTTCTTC.

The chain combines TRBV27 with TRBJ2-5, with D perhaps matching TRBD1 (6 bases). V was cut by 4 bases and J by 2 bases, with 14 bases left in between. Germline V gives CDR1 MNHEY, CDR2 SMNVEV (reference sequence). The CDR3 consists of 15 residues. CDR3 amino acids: CASSSWSGVQETQYF. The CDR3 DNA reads TGTGCCAGCAGTTCCTGGTCAGGGGTTCAAGAGACCCAGTACTTC.